This T cell receptor (beta chain) stems from a study of Ad26.COV2.S vaccination and SARS-CoV-2 variants. Clones were sequenced by immunoSEQ multiplex PCR, and TCRdb holds only the in-frame ones, with some missing. The sample consists of some 370,000 clones, roughly 80% of them appearing once. Comment on this clone: This specimen includes other DNA sequences encoding the same CDR3.

Germline V gene lookup returns CDR1 SGHRS and CDR2 YFSETQ. The CDR3 spans 15 residues. After removal of 5 bases from V and 0 bases from J, the junction contained 3 bases not matched to a gene. As to treatment: 15 to 20 received Ad26.COV2.S at low or high dose, single or two shots; 5 received placebo; per-sample allocation not given. Sampling was performed 63 days after the first vaccine or placebo injection. The sample consisted of peripheral blood, taken in a trial of Ad26.COV2.S vaccine versus placebo. The chain recombines TRBV5-1 with TRBJ2-7, with 12 bases lining up with TRBD2. This receptor was identified in a person between 18 and 60 years old who received the Ad26.COV2.S COVID-19 vaccine or a placebo. The CDR3 loop reads CASSLAGGSSYEQYF. CDR3 in DNA: TGCGCCAGCAGTCTAGCGGGGGGGTCCTCCTACGAGCAGTACTTC. Using reference TRBV5-1 and TRBJ2-7 for the parts outside the CDR3, the full variable domain is KAGVTQTPRYLIKTRGQQVTLSCSPISGHRSVSWYQQTPGQGLQFLFEYFSETQRNKGNFPGRFSGRQFSNSRSEMNVSTLELGDSALYLCASSLAGGSSYEQYFGPGTRLTVT.